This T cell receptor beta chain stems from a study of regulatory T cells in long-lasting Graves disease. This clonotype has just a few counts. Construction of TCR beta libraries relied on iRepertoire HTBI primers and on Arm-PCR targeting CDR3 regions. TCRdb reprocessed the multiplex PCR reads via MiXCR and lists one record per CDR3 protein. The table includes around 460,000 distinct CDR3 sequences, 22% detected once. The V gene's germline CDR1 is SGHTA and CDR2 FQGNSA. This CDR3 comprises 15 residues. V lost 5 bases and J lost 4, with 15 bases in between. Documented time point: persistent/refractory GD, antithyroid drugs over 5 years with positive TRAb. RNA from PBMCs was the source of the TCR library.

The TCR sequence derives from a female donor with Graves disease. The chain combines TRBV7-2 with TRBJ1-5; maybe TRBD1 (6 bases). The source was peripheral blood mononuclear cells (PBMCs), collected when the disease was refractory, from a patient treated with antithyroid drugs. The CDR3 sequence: CASSRIGGKNQPQHF. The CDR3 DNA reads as TGTGCCAGCAGCCGCATTGGGGGCAAGAATCAGCCCCAGCATTTT.